The source of this T cell receptor beta chain is a study of TIL therapy for anti-PD-1-resistant metastatic lung cancer. The libraries were made with immunoSEQ v3. Sequencing depth was about 2 million read pairs for survey level, roughly 4.5-6 million for deep. Clones were read by immunoSEQ multiplex PCR, and TCRdb kept only the in-frame ones, dropping some. The repertoire consists of approximately 47,000 clones, with 80% to 90% occurring once and the leading ten covering 5%. Time point meaning: pre-treatment sample, taken before nivolumab and TIL therapy. The specimen comprised blood, sampled at baseline. The sequence derives from a person aged 25-80 years with non-small cell lung cancer.

DNA for the CDR3: TGTGCCAGCAGCTTAGTTCCGTCGAACACCGGGGAGCTGTTTTTT. Its translation is CASSLVPSNTGELFF. The chain joins TRBV11-2 to TRBJ2-2; D gene uncertain. Germline CDR1 SGHAT, CDR2 FQNNGV. The CDR3 spans 15 residues. V dropped 1 base and J dropped 0 bases, with 6 bases sitting between them.